The TCR beta chain described here comes from a study of regulatory T cells in long-lasting Graves disease. This CDR3 comprises 18 residues. Germline trimming cut 4 bases from V and 2 bases from J; bases unmatched to any gene: 14. In germline, CDR1 is SGHAT, CDR2 FQNNGV. This clonotype was recorded many times. As for time point: newly diagnosed GD, antithyroid drugs for less than 3 months. PBMCs were the source of the RNA used for TCR sequencing. In building TCR beta libraries, iRepertoire HTBI primers were used together with Arm-PCR of CDR3 regions. TCRdb fed the multiplex PCR reads into MiXCR, producing one record per CDR3 protein. This sample has a few hundred thousand distinct CDR3 sequences, with roughly 10% found just once. The same specimen was also included in a second study, on T cells in Graves' hyperthyroidism and ophthalmopathy. Turning to that study: Graves' hyperthyroidism is called stable when ophthalmopathy does not progress within 18 months. Participants, patients aged 18 to 65, had newly diagnosed hyperthyroidism with a duration under 2 months.

The rearrangement links TRBV11-2 to TRBJ2-3, with TRBD2 matching 8 bases. The sequenced sample was peripheral blood mononuclear cells (PBMCs), obtained at new diagnosis, from a patient treated with antithyroid drugs. This TCR derives from a woman aged 18-35 years with Graves disease. The CDR3 loop is CASSSTLLIAGYTDTQYF. The CDR3 DNA follows: TGTGCCAGCAGCTCGACTTTACTCATAGCGGGATACACAGATACGCAGTATTTT. Together with reference TRBV11-2 and TRBJ2-3, the CDR3 gives the full variable domain: EAGVAQSPRYKIIEKRQSVAFWCNPISGHATLYWYQQILGQGPKLLIQFQNNGVVDDSQLPKDRFSAERLKGVDSTLKIQPAKLEDSAVYLCASSSTLLIAGYTDTQYFGPGTRLTVL.